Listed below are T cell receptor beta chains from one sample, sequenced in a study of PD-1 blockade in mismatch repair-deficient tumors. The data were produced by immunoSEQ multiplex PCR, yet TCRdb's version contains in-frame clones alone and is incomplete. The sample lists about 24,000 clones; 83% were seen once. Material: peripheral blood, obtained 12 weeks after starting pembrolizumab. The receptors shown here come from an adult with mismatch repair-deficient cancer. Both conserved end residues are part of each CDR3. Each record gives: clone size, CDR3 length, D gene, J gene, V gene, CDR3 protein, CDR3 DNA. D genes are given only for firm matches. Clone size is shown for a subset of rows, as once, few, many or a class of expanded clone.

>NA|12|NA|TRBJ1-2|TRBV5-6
CASSLVQGSYTF
TGTGCCAGCAGCTTGGTACAGGGCAGCTACACCTTC
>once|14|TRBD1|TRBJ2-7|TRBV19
CASSKGQGAYEQYF
TGTGCCAGTAGTAAGGGACAGGGGGCATACGAGCAGTACTTC
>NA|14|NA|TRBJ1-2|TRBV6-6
CASSPMTANYGYTF
TGTGCCAGCAGTCCTATGACAGCTAACTATGGCTACACCTTC
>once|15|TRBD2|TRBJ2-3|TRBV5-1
CASSSGTSGPDTQYF
TGCGCCAGCAGCTCCGGGACTAGTGGCCCAGATACGCAGTATTTT
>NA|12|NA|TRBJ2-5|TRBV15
CATSRLTETQYF
TGTGCCACCAGCCGCTTGACAGAGACCCAGTACTTC
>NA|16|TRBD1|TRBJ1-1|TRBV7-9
CASLFPPDRGVTEAFF
TGTGCCAGCCTATTTCCCCCGGACAGGGGCGTCACTGAAGCTTTCTTT
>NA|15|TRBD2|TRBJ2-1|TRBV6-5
CASSISGRAYNEQFF
TGTGCCAGCAGTATCAGCGGGAGAGCCTACAATGAGCAGTTCTTC
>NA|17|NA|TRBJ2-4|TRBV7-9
CASSSRPLGGGENIQYF
TGTGCCAGCAGCTCACGCCCCCTAGGGGGTGGGGAAAACATTCAGTACTTC
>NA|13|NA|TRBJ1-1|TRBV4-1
CASRRLMNTEAFF
TGCGCCAGCCGGAGGTTGATGAACACTGAAGCTTTCTTT
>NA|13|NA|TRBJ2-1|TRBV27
CASSSLNRYEQFF
TGTGCCAGCAGTTCCTTGAATCGTTATGAGCAGTTCTTC
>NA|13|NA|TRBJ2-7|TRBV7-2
CASSFHRDYEQYF
TGTGCCAGCAGCTTTCACAGGGATTACGAGCAGTACTTC
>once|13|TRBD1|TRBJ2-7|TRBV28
CASRGQDSYEQYF
TGTGCCAGCCGAGGACAGGACTCCTACGAGCAGTACTTC
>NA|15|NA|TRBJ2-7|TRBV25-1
CASSERGAGRYEQYF
TGTGCCAGCAGTGAAAGGGGCGCCGGTCGATACGAGCAGTACTTC
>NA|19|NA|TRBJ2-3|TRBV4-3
CASSQERGLFSGSTDTQYF
TGCGCCAGCAGCCAAGAGCGGGGCCTATTTAGCGGTAGCACAGATACGCAGTATTTT
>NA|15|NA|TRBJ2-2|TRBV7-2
CASSLMGRDTGELFF
TGTGCCAGCAGCTTAATGGGTCGGGACACCGGGGAGCTGTTTTTT
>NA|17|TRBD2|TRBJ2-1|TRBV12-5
CASGLVLSLAGGNEQFF
TGTGCTAGTGGTTTGGTACTGTCTCTAGCGGGAGGCAATGAGCAGTTCTTC
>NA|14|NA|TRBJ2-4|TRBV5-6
CASSLTMAKNIQYF
TGTGCCAGCAGCTTGACTATGGCCAAAAACATTCAGTACTTC
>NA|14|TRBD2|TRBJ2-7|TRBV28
CASSHRGGTYEQYF
TGTGCCAGCAGTCACCGGGGGGGGACCTACGAGCAGTACTTC
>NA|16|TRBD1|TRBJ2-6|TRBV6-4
CASSDSTGSGANVLTF
TGTGCCAGCAGTGACTCGACAGGGTCTGGGGCCAACGTCCTGACTTTC
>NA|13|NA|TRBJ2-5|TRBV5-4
CASSLEGPETQYF
TGTGCCAGCAGCTTGGAAGGACCAGAGACCCAGTACTTC
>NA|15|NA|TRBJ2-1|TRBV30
CAWTLGRSSYNEQFF
TGTGCCTGGACCTTGGGGCGGAGCTCCTACAATGAGCAGTTCTTC
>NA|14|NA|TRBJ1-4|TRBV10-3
CAISESPVGEKLFF
TGTGCCATCAGTGAGTCTCCGGTCGGAGAAAAACTGTTTTTT
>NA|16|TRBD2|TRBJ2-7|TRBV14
CASSQVRASGIYEQYF
TGTGCCAGCAGCCAAGTCCGGGCTAGCGGGATTTACGAGCAGTACTTC
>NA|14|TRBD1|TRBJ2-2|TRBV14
CASSGQGFKGELFF
TGTGCCAGCAGTGGACAGGGTTTTAAAGGGGAGCTGTTTTTT
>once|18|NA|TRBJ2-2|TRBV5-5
CASSRRFKRHSTTGELFF
TGTGCCAGCAGCCGCAGATTCAAAAGACATAGTACCACCGGGGAGCTGTTTTTT
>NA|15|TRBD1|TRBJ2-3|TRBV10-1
CASSPGTGGTDTQYF
TGCGCCAGCAGCCCCGGGACAGGGGGTACAGATACGCAGTATTTT
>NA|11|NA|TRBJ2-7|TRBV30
CAWSVGTREYF
TGTGCCTGGAGTGTAGGGACACGGGAGTACTTC
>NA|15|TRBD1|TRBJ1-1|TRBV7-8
CASSLEGQGFTEAFF
TGTGCCAGCAGCTTAGAGGGACAGGGATTTACTGAAGCTTTCTTT
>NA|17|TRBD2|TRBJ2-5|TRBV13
CASSSKSSGRPQETQYF
TGTGCCAGCAGCTCCAAGTCTAGCGGGAGGCCCCAAGAGACCCAGTACTTC
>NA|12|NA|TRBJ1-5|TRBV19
CASSIPYQPQHF
TGTGCCAGTAGTATCCCTTATCAGCCCCAGCATTTT
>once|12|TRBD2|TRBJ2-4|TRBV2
CASREDKNIQYF
TGTGCCAGCCGGGAGGACAAAAACATTCAGTACTTC
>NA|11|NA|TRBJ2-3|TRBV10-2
CASGDFDTQYF
TGCGCCAGTGGTGACTTCGATACGCAGTATTTT
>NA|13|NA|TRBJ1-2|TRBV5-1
CASSLTRDYGYTF
TGCGCCAGCAGCTTGACTCGGGACTATGGCTACACCTTC
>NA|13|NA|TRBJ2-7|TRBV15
CATSRGYSYEQYF
TGTGCCACCAGCAGAGGTTATTCCTACGAGCAGTACTTC
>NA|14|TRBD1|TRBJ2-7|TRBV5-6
CASSDRDRAAEQYF
TGTGCCAGCAGCGACCGGGACAGGGCGGCCGAGCAGTACTTC
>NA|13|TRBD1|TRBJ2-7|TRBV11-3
CASNGQGSYEQYF
TGTGCCAGCAATGGACAGGGCTCCTACGAGCAGTACTTC